This T cell receptor (beta chain) was identified in a study of blood T cell repertoires in COVID-19. Study-wide background: Nucleic acid was either cDNA or gDNA, and it came from T cells, B-cell-depleted T cells, or PBMCs.

This CDR3 is 15 amino acids long. The V gene's germline CDR1 is SGHNT and CDR2 YYREEE (reference sequence). V lost 4 bases, J lost 8 bases, and 8 bases stayed unmatched. Clones were sequenced by immunoSEQ multiplex PCR, and TCRdb holds only the in-frame ones, with some missing. The sample yields about 160,000 clones, about 80% seen once. This clonotype was obtained from a woman between 40 and 50 years old with COVID-19, enrolled during active disease. Source material: peripheral blood. The rearrangement uses TRBV5-4 and TRBJ1-6; 8 bases line up with TRBD1. The CDR3 is CASSRGQGVDSPLHF. DNA of the CDR3: TGTGCCAGCAGCAGAGGACAGGGCGTTGATTCACCCCTCCACTTT.